This is a list of T cell receptor beta chains from one sample in a study of CD8 T cells in Susac syndrome. TCRdb re-analysed the immunoSEQ multiplex PCR reads in MiXCR, keeping a single row per CDR3 protein. This repertoire shows over 100,000 distinct CDR3 sequences, about 96% found once; its top ten account for about 0.1%. The sequenced sample consisted of CD4+ T cells from PBMCs. The source of these receptors is a human donor in good health. Each CDR3 is given with its conserved first and last residue. A D gene is named only where the DNA matches it firmly. Expanded clones are given a class, and other clones once, few, many or no size at all.

TRBJ2-7,.,TRBV5-1,.,TGCGCCAGCAGCGATTCTGGGTTGGAGCAGTACTTC,CASSDSGLEQYF
TRBJ1-1,TRBD1,TRBV29-1,.,TGCAGCGTTGATGACAGGGGCACTGAAGCTTTCTTT,CSVDDRGTEAFF
TRBJ1-6,.,TRBV12-3/TRBV12-4,.,TGTGCCAGCACTTGGGACGTGACGGTGAATTCACCCCTCCACTTT,CASTWDVTVNSPLHF
TRBJ2-7,.,TRBV28,.,TGTGCCAGCAGTTCGCAGTCTACCGGCTACGAGCAGTACTTC,CASSSQSTGYEQYF
TRBJ1-1,.,TRBV7-9,.,TGTGCCAGCAGCGCCCGGCCCGAAGGTCACACTGAAGCTTTCTTT,CASSARPEGHTEAFF
TRBJ1-2,TRBD1,TRBV4-2,.,TGTGCCAGCAGCCGACAAATTTGGACAGGGGGCGACTATGGCTACACCTTC,CASSRQIWTGGDYGYTF
TRBJ2-7,TRBD1,TRBV15,.,TGTGCCACCAGCAGAGGGTTGTGGACAGGGTCTTCCTACGAGCAGTACTTC,CATSRGLWTGSSYEQYF
TRBJ2-1,TRBD1,TRBV2,.,TGTGCCAGCAGCGGGGACAGGAGCTCCTACAATGAGCAGTTCTTC,CASSGDRSSYNEQFF
TRBJ1-5,TRBD1,TRBV30,.,TGTGCCTGGAGTGGGACAGGGGGGCATCAGCCCCAGCATTTT,CAWSGTGGHQPQHF
TRBJ2-3,.,TRBV12-3/TRBV12-4,.,TGTGCCAGCAGTTTCGACGTGGCGCAGTATTTT,CASSFDVAQYF
TRBJ2-7,.,TRBV24-1,.,TGTGCCACCAGTGATGCCCGGAAATCCTACGAGCAGTACTTC,CATSDARKSYEQYF
TRBJ1-1,TRBD1,TRBV28,.,TGTGCCAGCAGTTTTGGGGGGCAGGGGGCATCTGAAGCTTTCTTT,CASSFGGQGASEAFF
TRBJ1-1,.,TRBV15,.,TGTGCCACCAGCAGAGACCTGGGACAAACGAACGCTGAAGCTTTCTTT,CATSRDLGQTNAEAFF
TRBJ1-5,.,TRBV5-1,.,TGCGCCAGCAGCACAGGAAACGACCAGCCCCAGCATTTT,CASSTGNDQPQHF
TRBJ2-1,.,TRBV29-1,.,TGCAGCGTGGGGTACAATGAGCAGTTCTTC,CSVGYNEQFF
TRBJ1-2,TRBD1,TRBV3-1,.,TGTGCCAGCAGCCCCCTGTACAGGGGGCACTATGGCTACACCTTC,CASSPLYRGHYGYTF
TRBJ1-4,.,TRBV6-2/TRBV6-3,.,TGTGCCAGCACCCCTCGTGAAAAACTGTTTTTT,CASTPREKLFF
TRBJ1-1,.,TRBV29-1,.,TGCAGCGTTGTATACCAGTTTAACACTGAAGCTTTCTTT,CSVVYQFNTEAFF
TRBJ2-1,.,TRBV3-1,.,TGTGCCAGCAGCCAAGGAGGGAATGAGCAGTTCTTC,CASSQGGNEQFF
TRBJ1-1,.,TRBV3-1,.,TGTGCCAGCAGCGCTCAGGCCTGGGGGAACACTGAAGCTTTCTTT,CASSAQAWGNTEAFF
TRBJ2-7,.,TRBV13,once,TGTGCCAGCAGCTTATACTCGACTTCCCGGTGGGAGCAGTACTTC,CASSLYSTSRWEQYF
TRBJ2-1,TRBD2,TRBV24-1,.,TGTGCCACCAGTGCCCCCGGCCTAGCGGGGGGAGGGGATGAGCAGTTCTTC,CATSAPGLAGGGDEQFF
TRBJ2-3,.,TRBV2,.,TGTGCCAGCAGTGAATCTGGGGTCACAGATACGCAGTATTTT,CASSESGVTDTQYF
TRBJ2-1,.,TRBV6-2/TRBV6-3,.,TGTGCCAGCAGTTCTCGGGCGGGCTCCGCCTACAATGAGCAGTTCTTC,CASSSRAGSAYNEQFF
TRBJ2-2,.,TRBV29-1,.,TGCAGCGCTGGGGGTAGCACCTTTAACACCGGGGAGCTGTTTTTT,CSAGGSTFNTGELFF
TRBJ2-3,.,TRBV2,.,TGTGCCAGCAGTGCTAGGCGGTCCTCCACAGATACGCAGTATTTT,CASSARRSSTDTQYF
TRBJ1-5,.,TRBV28,.,TGTGCCAGCCGATTACTCAATCAGCCCCAGCATTTT,CASRLLNQPQHF
TRBJ2-7,TRBD2,TRBV7-2,.,TGTGCCAGCGGACTGGGACTAGACGGCGAGCAGTACTTC,CASGLGLDGEQYF
TRBJ2-3,TRBD1,TRBV30,.,TGTGCCTGGAGTGTACAGGGGGTGAGCACAGATACGCAGTATTTT,CAWSVQGVSTDTQYF
TRBJ1-5,.,TRBV2,once,TGTGCCAGCAGTGAAGGGGGTTTTTTAGATCAGCCCCAGCATTTT,CASSEGGFLDQPQHF
TRBJ2-3,.,TRBV6-2/TRBV6-3,.,TGTGCCAGCAGTCGGGGCGGGAGCACAGATACGCAGTATTTT,CASSRGGSTDTQYF
TRBJ2-7,.,TRBV28,.,TGTGCCAGCAGTTTATGGATGGACAGTTACGAGCAGTACTTC,CASSLWMDSYEQYF
TRBJ1-6,.,TRBV5-1,.,TGCGCCAGCAGCTTGGGCGAAAGCTCCTATAATTCACCCCTCCACTTT,CASSLGESSYNSPLHF
TRBJ2-3,TRBD1,TRBV3-1,once,TGTGCCAGCAGCCAAGCCGGGACAGGGGGCACAGATACGCAGTATTTT,CASSQAGTGGTDTQYF
TRBJ1-4,.,TRBV5-6,.,TGTGCCAGCAGCTTGGACCGATCTGCAACTAATGAAAAACTGTTTTTT,CASSLDRSATNEKLFF
TRBJ2-2,.,TRBV30,.,TGTGCCTGGAGTCCGGGGTCGTGGGCCGGGGAGCTGTTTTTT,CAWSPGSWAGELFF
TRBJ2-1,.,TRBV12-3/TRBV12-4,.,TGTGCCAGCAGTTTGCCTAATGAGCAGTTCTTC,CASSLPNEQFF
TRBJ2-3,.,TRBV29-1,.,TGCAGCGTTCAGGGATCTAGCACAGATACGCAGTATTTT,CSVQGSSTDTQYF
TRBJ2-7,.,TRBV7-9,.,TGTGCCAGCAGCTTACATAGTCTGGAGAAGTACGAGCAGTACTTC,CASSLHSLEKYEQYF
TRBJ2-5,TRBD1,TRBV7-2,.,TGTGCCAGCAGCTTGTACTCGGGACAGCAAGAGACCCAGTACTTC,CASSLYSGQQETQYF
TRBJ2-6,.,TRBV7-9,.,TGTGCCAGCAGCTTATCCGGGGCCTCTGGGGCCAACGTCCTGACTTTC,CASSLSGASGANVLTF
TRBJ2-5,.,TRBV7-8,once,TGTGCCAGCAGCCCCCGGGCGGGGCCGGGGCAAGAGACCCAGTACTTC,CASSPRAGPGQETQYF
TRBJ2-3,.,TRBV28,once,TGTGCCAGCAGTTTAGGGTGGGGCAGAGACACAGATACGCAGTATTTT,CASSLGWGRDTDTQYF
TRBJ2-5,TRBD2,TRBV5-1,.,TGCGCCAGCAGCTCGGGAGGAGGAGGAGGGGAGACCCAGTACTTC,CASSSGGGGGETQYF
TRBJ2-2,.,TRBV7-9,once,TGTGCCAGCAGCTTAGCGGGAGTTGACACCGGGGAGCTGTTTTTT,CASSLAGVDTGELFF
TRBJ2-4,.,TRBV5-1,.,TGCGCCAGCAGCTTGGCCGGTGGTTATGTGAACATTCAGTACTTC,CASSLAGGYVNIQYF
TRBJ1-6,TRBD1,TRBV5-1,once,TGCGCCAGCAGCTTGGAAGGGGGCAATTCACCCCTCCACTTT,CASSLEGGNSPLHF
TRBJ1-5,TRBD1,TRBV10-3,.,TGTGCCATCAGTGCGGGACAGGGCAATCAGCCCCAGCATTTT,CAISAGQGNQPQHF
TRBJ2-7,.,TRBV18,few,TGTGCCAGCTCGCCCGACTCCTACGAGCAGTACTTC,CASSPDSYEQYF
TRBJ1-3,.,TRBV7-2,.,TGTGCCAGCAGCTTAATAGGGGGAACTGGAAACACCATATATTTT,CASSLIGGTGNTIYF
TRBJ2-7,TRBD1,TRBV29-1,.,TGCAGCGTTGTGGGGACTTGGGGACAGGGCTACGAGCAGTACTTC,CSVVGTWGQGYEQYF
TRBJ2-3,.,TRBV6-4,.,TGTGCCAGCAGTGATACGGGGGCTAGCACAGATACGCAGTATTTT,CASSDTGASTDTQYF
TRBJ2-7,TRBD2,TRBV7-6,.,TGTGCCAGCAGCTTGCGGGAGGACTTCTCCTACGAGCAGTACTTC,CASSLREDFSYEQYF
TRBJ2-3,.,TRBV4-3,.,TGCGCCAGCAGCCAGCGACTAGATACTCGCACAGATACGCAGTATTTT,CASSQRLDTRTDTQYF
TRBJ2-7,TRBD2,TRBV18,.,TGTGCCAGCTCACCGACTAGCGGGAGCTACGAGCAGTACTTC,CASSPTSGSYEQYF
TRBJ2-5,TRBD1,TRBV4-1,once,TGCGCCAGCAGCCAAGTGGGGACAGGGAGGGAGACCCAGTACTTC,CASSQVGTGRETQYF
TRBJ1-5,TRBD1,TRBV29-1,.,TGCAGCGCCGGGACAGCCTACAATCAGCCCCAGCATTTT,CSAGTAYNQPQHF
TRBJ1-1,.,TRBV18,.,TGTGCCAGCTCCCTTCAGGCTGAAGCTTTCTTT,CASSLQAEAFF
TRBJ2-7,TRBD2,TRBV25-1,.,TGTGCCAGCATTGGACTAGCGGGAGCAGGGCAGTACTTC,CASIGLAGAGQYF
TRBJ1-5,.,TRBV2,.,TGTGCCAGCAGGACCGGGACAAGCGGAAATCAGCCCCAGCATTTT,CASRTGTSGNQPQHF